This T cell receptor (beta chain) was captured by sequencing in a study of blood T cell repertoires in COVID-19. Study at large: COVID-19 samples from acute and convalescent phases originated in the United States, Italy and Spain. PBMCs, B-cell-depleted T cells, or T cells were the source of the cDNA or gDNA that made up the material.

There are 17 residues in the CDR3. Trimming cost V 6 bases and J 0 bases; bases outside gene matches: 13. The V gene's germline CDR1 is SQVTM and CDR2 ANQGSEA. Per the authors' pipeline: Reference gene primer amplification gave nucleated cell count estimates. Produced via immunoSEQ multiplex PCR; TCRdb's table is partial and in-frame only. V and J calls and clone size are copied from that table; D and trimming were computed from the DNA. Among about 42,000 clones listed, more than 80% were seen once. The clonotype originates from a young man with active or convalescent COVID-19. V and J are TRBV29-1 and TRBJ1-1; 10 positions agree with TRBD1. Sequencing used peripheral blood. The CDR3 DNA is TGCAGCGTCCCCGCGGGGGGACAGGGGCGCCTGAACACTGAAGCTTTCTTT. This codes for CSVPAGGQGRLNTEAFF.